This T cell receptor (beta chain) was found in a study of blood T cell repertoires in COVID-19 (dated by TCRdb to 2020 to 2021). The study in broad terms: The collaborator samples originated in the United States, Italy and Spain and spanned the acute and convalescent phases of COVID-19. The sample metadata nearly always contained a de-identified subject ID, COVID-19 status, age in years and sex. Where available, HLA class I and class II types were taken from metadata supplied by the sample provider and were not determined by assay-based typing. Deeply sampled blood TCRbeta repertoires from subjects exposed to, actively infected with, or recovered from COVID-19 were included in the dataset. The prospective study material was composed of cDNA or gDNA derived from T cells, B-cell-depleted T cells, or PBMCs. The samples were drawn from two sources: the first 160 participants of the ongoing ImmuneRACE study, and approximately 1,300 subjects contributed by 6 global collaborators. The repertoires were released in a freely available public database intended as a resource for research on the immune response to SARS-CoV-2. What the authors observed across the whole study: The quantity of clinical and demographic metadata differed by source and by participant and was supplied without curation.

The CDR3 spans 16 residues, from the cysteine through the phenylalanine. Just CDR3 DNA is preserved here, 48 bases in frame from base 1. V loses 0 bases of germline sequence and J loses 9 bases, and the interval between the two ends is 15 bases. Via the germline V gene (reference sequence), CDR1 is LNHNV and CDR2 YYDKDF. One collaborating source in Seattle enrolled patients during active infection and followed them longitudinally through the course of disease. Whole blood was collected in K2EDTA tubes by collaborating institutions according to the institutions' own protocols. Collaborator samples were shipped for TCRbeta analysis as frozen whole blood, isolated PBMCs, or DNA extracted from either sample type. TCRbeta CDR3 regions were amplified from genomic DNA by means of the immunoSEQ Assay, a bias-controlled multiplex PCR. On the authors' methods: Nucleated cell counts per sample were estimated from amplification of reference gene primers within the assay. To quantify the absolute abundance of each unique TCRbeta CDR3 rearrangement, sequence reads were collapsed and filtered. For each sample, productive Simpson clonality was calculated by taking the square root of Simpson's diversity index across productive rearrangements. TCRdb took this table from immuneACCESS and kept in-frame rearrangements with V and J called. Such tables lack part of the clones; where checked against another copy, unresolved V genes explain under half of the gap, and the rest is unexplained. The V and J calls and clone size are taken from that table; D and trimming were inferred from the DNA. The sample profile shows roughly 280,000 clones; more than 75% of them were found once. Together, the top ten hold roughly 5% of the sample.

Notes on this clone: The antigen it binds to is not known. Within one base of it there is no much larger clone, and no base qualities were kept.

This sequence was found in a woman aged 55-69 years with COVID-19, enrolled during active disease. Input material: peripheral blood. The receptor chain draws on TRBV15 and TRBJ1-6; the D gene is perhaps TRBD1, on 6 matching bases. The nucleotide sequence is TGTGCCACCAGCAGAGATTCCGGGACATCAGTTTCACCCCTCCACTTT. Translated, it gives CATSRDSGTSVSPLHF.